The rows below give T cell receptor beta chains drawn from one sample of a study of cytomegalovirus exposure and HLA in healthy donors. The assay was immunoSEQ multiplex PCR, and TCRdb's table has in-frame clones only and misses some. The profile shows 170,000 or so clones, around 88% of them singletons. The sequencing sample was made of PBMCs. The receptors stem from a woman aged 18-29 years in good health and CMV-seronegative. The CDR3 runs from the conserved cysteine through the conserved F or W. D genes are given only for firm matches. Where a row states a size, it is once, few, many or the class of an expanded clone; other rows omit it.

CDR3aa: CASRPGSGHTDTQYF
CDR3nt: TGTGCCAGCCGCCCCGGGAGCGGTCACACAGATACGCAGTATTTT
d_gene: .
abundance: .
len: 15
v_gene: TRBV6-1
j_gene: TRBJ2-3

CDR3aa: CASSAALEAPYEQYF
CDR3nt: TGTGCCAGCAGCGCGGCACTAGAGGCTCCCTACGAGCAGTACTTC
d_gene: .
abundance: once
len: 15
v_gene: TRBV9
j_gene: TRBJ2-7

CDR3aa: CASSGAGAQETQYF
CDR3nt: TGTGCCAGCAGTGGAGCGGGCGCACAAGAGACCCAGTACTTC
d_gene: .
abundance: .
len: 14
v_gene: TRBV6-1
j_gene: TRBJ2-5

CDR3aa: CASSYGTLNYGYTF
CDR3nt: TGTGCCAGCAGTTACGGGACACTTAACTATGGCTACACCTTC
d_gene: .
abundance: .
len: 14
v_gene: TRBV6-5
j_gene: TRBJ1-2

CDR3aa: CASSQAGTGEQPQHF
CDR3nt: TGCGCCAGCAGCCAAGCCGGGACAGGGGAACAGCCCCAGCATTTT
d_gene: TRBD1
abundance: few
len: 15
v_gene: TRBV4-1
j_gene: TRBJ1-5

CDR3aa: CASSLLGGGYNEKLFF
CDR3nt: TGTGCCAGCAGTTTACTCGGCGGGGGGTATAATGAAAAACTGTTTTTT
d_gene: .
abundance: .
len: 16
v_gene: TRBV27
j_gene: TRBJ1-4

CDR3aa: CASSLFGQGVNEQFF
CDR3nt: TGTGCCAGCAGTCTTTTTGGACAGGGGGTGAATGAACAGTTCTTC
d_gene: TRBD1
abundance: .
len: 15
v_gene: TRBV27
j_gene: TRBJ2-1

CDR3aa: CSSSPGVGLTEAFF
CDR3nt: TGTTCCAGCAGCCCAGGAGTGGGGCTCACTGAAGCTTTCTTT
d_gene: .
abundance: .
len: 14
v_gene: TRBV7-9
j_gene: TRBJ1-1

CDR3aa: CASSYGTIETQYF
CDR3nt: TGCGCCAGCAGCTACGGGACAATAGAGACCCAGTACTTC
d_gene: .
abundance: .
len: 13
v_gene: TRBV5-1
j_gene: TRBJ2-5

CDR3aa: CASSSEGGAVSGNTIYF
CDR3nt: TGTGCCAGCAGTTCCGAAGGAGGGGCTGTCTCTGGAAACACCATATATTTT
d_gene: .
abundance: .
len: 17
v_gene: TRBV28
j_gene: TRBJ1-3